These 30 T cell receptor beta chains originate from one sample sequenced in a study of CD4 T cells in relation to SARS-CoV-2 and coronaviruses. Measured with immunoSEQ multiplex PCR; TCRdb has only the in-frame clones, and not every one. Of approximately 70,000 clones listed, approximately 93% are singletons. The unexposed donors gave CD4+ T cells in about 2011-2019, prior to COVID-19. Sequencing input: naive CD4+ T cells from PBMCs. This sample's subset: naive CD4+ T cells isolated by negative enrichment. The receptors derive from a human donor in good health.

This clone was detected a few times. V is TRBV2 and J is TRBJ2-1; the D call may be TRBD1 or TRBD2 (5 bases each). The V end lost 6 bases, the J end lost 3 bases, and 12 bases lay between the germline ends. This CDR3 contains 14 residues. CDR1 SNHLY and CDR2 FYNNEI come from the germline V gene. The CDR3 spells CASRVGTDYNEQFF. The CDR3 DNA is TGTGCCAGCAGGGTCGGGACCGACTACAATGAGCAGTTCTTC.

The CDR3 spells CASKEAANTEAFF. In nucleotides, the CDR3 is TGTGCCAGCAAAGAGGCGGCGAACACTGAAGCTTTCTTT. The chain couples TRBV7-2 to TRBJ1-1; D gene unclear. Germline lookup yields CDR1 SGHTA and CDR2 FQGNSA. The ends were cut back, 7 bases at V and 1 base at J, with 10 bases in the middle. The CDR3 is made up of 13 amino acids.

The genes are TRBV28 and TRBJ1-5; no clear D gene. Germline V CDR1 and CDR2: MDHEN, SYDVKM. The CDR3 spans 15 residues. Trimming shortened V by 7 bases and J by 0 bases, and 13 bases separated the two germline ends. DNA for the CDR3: TGTGCCAGCAAGGCCGGGAGACGTAGCAATCAGCCCCAGCATTTT. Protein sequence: CASKAGRRSNQPQHF. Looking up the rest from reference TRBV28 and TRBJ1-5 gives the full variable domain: DVKVTQSSRYLVKRTGEKVFLECVQDMDHENMFWYRQDPGLGLRLIYFSYDVKMKEKGDIPEGYSVSREKKERFSLILESASTNQTSMYLCASKAGRRSNQPQHFGDGTRLSIL.

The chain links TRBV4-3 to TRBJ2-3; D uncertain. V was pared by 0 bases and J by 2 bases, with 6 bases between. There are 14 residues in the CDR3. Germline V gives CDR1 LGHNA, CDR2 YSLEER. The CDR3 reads CASSQDKNTDTQYF. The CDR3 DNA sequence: TGCGCCAGCAGCCAAGATAAAAACACAGATACGCAGTATTTT.

The DNA for the CDR3 is TGCGCCAGCAGCCGTACCGGGACAGTAATGGGGACCCAGTACTTC. Translating gives CASSRTGTVMGTQYF. The chain joins TRBV5-1 to TRBJ2-5, with 7 nucleotides matching TRBD1. This CDR3 is built from 15 residues. Germline lookup yields CDR1 SGHRS and CDR2 YFSETQ. Losses at the gene ends were 4 bases for V and 7 bases for J; bases not matched to a gene: 13. Full variable domain (rest looked up from reference TRBV5-1 and TRBJ2-5): KAGVTQTPRYLIKTRGQQVTLSCSPISGHRSVSWYQQTPGQGLQFLFEYFSETQRNKGNFPGRFSGRQFSNSRSEMNVSTLELGDSALYLCASSRTGTVMGTQYFGPGTRLLVL.

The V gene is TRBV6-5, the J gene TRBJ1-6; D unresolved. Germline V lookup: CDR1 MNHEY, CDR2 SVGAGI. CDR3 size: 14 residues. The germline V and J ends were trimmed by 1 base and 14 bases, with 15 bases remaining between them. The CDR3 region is CASSYFMGSWALHF. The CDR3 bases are TGTGCCAGCAGTTACTTCATGGGGTCGTGGGCCCTCCACTTT.

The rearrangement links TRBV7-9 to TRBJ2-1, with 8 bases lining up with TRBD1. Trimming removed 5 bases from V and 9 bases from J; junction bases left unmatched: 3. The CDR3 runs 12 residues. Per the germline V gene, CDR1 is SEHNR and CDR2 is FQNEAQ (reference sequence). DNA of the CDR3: TGTGCCAGCAGCACAGGGGGAGGTGAGCAGTTCTTC. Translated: CASSTGGGEQFF.

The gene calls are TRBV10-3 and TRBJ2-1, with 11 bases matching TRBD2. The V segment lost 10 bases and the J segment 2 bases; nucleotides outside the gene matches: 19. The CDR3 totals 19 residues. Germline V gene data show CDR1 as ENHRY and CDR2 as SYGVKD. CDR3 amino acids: CATWGQVETSGVTYNEQFF. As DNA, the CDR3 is TGTGCCACTTGGGGGCAGGTAGAGACTAGCGGGGTGACCTACAATGAGCAGTTCTTC.

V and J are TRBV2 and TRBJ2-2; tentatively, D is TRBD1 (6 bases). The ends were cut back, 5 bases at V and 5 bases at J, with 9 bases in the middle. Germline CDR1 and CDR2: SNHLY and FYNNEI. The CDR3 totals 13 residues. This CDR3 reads CASSYTGTGELFF. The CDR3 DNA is TGTGCCAGCAGTTACACAGGGACCGGGGAGCTGTTTTTT.

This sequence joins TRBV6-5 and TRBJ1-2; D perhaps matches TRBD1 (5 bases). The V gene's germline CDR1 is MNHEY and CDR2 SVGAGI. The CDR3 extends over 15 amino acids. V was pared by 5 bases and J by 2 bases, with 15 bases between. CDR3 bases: TGTGCCAGCAGTCGAACAGGTCTGGGAAACTATGGCTACACCTTC. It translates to CASSRTGLGNYGYTF.

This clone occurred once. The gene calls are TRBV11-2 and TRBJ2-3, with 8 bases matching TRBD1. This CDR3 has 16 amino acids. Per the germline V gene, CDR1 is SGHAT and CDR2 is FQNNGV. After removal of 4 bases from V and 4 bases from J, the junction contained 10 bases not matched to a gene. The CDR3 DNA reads TGTGCCAGCAGCTCGGCCGGGACAGGATCGGCAGATACGCAGTATTTT. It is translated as CASSSAGTGSADTQYF.

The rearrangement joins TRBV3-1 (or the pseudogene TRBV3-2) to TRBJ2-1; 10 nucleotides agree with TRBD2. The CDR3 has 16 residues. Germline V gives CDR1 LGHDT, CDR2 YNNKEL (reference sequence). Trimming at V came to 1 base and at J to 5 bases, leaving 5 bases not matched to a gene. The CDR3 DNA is TGTGCCAGCAGCCAAGTATCTAGCGGGAGACACAATGAGCAGTTCTTC. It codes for CASSQVSSGRHNEQFF.

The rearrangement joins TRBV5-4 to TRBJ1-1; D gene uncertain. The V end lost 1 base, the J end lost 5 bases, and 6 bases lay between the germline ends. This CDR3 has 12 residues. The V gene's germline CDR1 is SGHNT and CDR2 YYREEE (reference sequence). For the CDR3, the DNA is TGTGCCAGCAGCTTGCTGGAGACTGAAGCTTTCTTT. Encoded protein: CASSLLETEAFF.

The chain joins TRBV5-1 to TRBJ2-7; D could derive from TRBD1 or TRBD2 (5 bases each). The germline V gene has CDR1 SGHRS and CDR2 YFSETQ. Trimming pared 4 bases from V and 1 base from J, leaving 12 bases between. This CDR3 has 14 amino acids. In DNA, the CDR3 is TGCGCCAGCAGCACAGGACTGGGGTCCTACGAGCAGTACTTC. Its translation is CASSTGLGSYEQYF.

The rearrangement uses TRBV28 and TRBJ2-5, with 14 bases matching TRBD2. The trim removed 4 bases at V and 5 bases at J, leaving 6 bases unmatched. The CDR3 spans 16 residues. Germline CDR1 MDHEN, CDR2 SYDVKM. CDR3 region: CASSSGTSGGRETQYF. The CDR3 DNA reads TGTGCCAGCAGTTCCGGGACTAGCGGGGGCAGGGAGACCCAGTACTTC.

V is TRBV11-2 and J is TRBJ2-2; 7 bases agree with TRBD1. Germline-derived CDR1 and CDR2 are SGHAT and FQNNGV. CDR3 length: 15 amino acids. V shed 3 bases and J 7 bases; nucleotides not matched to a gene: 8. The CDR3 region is CASSLRQGYSGELFF. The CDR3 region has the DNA TGTGCCAGCAGCTTGAGACAGGGATATAGCGGGGAGCTGTTTTTT.

The CDR3 here is CASSLWGGSGFGDTQYF. The CDR3 DNA is TGTGCCAGCAGTTTATGGGGGGGTAGCGGGTTCGGGGATACGCAGTATTTT. This chain connects TRBV27 to TRBJ2-3, with 7 positions matching TRBD2. Looked up from germline, CDR1 is MNHEY and CDR2 is SMNVEV (reference sequence). Trimming took 1 base from V and 6 from J; bases not matched to a gene: 13. The CDR3 loop spans 17 amino acids.

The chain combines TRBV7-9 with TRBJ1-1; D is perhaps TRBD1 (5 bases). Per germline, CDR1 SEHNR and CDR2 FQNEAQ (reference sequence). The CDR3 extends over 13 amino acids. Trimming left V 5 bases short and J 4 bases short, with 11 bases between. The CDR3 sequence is CASSLGASTEAFF. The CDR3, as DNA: TGTGCCAGCAGCCTAGGGGCGAGCACTGAAGCTTTCTTT.

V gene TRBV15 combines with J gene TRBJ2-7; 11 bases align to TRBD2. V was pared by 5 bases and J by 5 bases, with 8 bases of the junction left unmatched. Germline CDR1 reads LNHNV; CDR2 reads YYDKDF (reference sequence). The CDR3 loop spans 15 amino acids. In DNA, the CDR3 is TGTGCCACCAGCCCTCTGCGACTAGCGGGACACGAGCAGTACTTC. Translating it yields CATSPLRLAGHEQYF.

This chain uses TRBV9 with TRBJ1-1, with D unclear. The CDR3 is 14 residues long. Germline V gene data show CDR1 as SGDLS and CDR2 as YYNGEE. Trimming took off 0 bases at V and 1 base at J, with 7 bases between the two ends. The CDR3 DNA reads TGTGCCAGCAGCGTAGCCCGACAGAACACTGAAGCTTTCTTT. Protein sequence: CASSVARQNTEAFF.

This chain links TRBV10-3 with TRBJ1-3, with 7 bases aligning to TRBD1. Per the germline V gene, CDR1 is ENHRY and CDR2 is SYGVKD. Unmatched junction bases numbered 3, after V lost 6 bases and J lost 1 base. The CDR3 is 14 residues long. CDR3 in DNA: TGTGCCATCAGGACAGGGCAATCTGGAAACACCATATATTTT. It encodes CAIRTGQSGNTIYF.

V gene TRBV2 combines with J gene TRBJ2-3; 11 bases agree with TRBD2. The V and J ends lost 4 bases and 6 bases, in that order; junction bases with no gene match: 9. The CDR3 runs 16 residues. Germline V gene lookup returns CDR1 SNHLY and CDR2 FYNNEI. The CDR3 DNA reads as TGTGCCAGCAGTGTAGGAACTAGCGGGGGATCCGATACGCAGTATTTT. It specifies CASSVGTSGGSDTQYF.

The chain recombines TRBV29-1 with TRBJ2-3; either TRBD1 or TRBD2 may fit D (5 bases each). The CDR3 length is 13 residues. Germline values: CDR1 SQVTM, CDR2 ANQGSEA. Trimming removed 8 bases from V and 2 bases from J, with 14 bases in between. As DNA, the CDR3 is TGCAGCTCCCGAGGGACCCTCACAGATACGCAGTATTTT. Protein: CSSRGTLTDTQYF.

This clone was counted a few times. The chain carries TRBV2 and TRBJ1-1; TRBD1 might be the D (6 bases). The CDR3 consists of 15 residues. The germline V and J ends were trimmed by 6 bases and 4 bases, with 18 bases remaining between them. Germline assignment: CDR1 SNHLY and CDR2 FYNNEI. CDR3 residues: CASRIYRVRGTEAFF. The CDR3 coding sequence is TGTGCCAGCAGGATCTACAGGGTGCGGGGCACTGAAGCTTTCTTT.

The CDR3 nucleotides read TGTGCCAGCAGCTTAGATACCTATGGCTACACCTTC. Encoded protein: CASSLDTYGYTF. This rearrangement joins TRBV11-2 to TRBJ1-2, with D hard to call. CDR1 and CDR2 from the germline V gene are SGHAT and FQNNGV. V lost 0 bases to trimming and J lost 4 bases, with 3 bases between them. There are 12 residues in the CDR3.

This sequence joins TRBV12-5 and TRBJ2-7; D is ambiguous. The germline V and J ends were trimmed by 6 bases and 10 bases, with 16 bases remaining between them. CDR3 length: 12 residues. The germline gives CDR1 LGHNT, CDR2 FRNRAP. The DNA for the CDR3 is TGTGCTAGTGGCTCAACAAGTGGGCGTCAGTACTTC. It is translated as CASGSTSGRQYF.

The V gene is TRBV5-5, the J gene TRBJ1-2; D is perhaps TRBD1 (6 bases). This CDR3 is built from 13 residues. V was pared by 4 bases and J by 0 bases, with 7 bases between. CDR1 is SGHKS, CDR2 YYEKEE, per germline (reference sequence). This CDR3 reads CASSPGANYGYTF. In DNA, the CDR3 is TGTGCCAGCAGCCCAGGGGCTAACTATGGCTACACCTTC. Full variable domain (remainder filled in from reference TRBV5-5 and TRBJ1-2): DAGVTQSPTHLIKTRGQQVTLRCSPISGHKSVSWYQQVLGQGPQFIFQYYEKEERGRGNFPDRFSARQFPNYSSELNVNALLLGDSALYLCASSPGANYGYTFGSGTRLTVV.

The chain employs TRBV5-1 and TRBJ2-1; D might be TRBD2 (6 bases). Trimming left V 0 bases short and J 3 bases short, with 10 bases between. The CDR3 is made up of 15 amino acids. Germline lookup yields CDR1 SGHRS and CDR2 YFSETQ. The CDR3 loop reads CASSLETGSYNEQFF. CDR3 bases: TGCGCCAGCAGCTTGGAGACCGGGAGCTACAATGAGCAGTTCTTC.

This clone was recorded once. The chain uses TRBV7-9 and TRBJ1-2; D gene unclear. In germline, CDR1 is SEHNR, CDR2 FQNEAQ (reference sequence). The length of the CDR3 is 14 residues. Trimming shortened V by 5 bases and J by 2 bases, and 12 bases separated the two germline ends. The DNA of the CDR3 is TGTGCCAGCAGCGACCATCAGGAAAACTATGGCTACACCTTC. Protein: CASSDHQENYGYTF. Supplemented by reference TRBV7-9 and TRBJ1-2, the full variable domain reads DTGVSQNPRHKITKRGQNVTFRCDPISEHNRLYWYRQTLGQGPEFLTYFQNEAQLEKSRLLSDRFSAERPKGSFSTLEIQRTEQGDSAMYLCASSDHQENYGYTFGSGTRLTVV.

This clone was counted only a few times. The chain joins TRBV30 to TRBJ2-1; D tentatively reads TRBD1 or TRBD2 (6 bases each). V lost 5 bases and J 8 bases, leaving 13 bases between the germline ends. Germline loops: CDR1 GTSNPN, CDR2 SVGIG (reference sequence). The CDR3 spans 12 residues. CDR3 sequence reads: CAWAMGGYEQFF. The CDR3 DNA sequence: TGTGCCTGGGCAATGGGGGGCTATGAGCAGTTCTTC.